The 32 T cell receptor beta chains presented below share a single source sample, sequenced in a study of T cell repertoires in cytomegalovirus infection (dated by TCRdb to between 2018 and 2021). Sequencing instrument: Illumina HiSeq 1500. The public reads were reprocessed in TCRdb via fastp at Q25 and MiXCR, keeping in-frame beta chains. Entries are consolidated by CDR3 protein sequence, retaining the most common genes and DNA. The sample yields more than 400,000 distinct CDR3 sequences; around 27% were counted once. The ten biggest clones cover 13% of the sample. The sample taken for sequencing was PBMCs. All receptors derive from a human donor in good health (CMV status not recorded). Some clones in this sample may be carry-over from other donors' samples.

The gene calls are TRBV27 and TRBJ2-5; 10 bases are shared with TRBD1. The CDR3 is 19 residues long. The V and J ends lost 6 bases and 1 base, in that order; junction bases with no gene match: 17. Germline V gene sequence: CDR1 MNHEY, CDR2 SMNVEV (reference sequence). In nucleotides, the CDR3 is TGTGCCAGCAGCCAGAGTTTGGGTCCGGGACAGGGGTCCCAAGAGACCCAGTACTTC. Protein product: CASSQSLGPGQGSQETQYF.

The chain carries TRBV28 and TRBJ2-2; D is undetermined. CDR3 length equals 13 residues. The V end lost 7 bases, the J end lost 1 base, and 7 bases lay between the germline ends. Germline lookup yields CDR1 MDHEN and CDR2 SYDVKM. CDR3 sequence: CASISGNTGELFF. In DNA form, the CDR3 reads TGTGCCAGCATCTCCGGGAACACCGGGGAGCTGTTTTTT.

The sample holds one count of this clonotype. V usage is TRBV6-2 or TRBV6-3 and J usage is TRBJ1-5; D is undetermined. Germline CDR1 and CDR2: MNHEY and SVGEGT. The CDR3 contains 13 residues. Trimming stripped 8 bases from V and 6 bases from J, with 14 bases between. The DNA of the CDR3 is TGTGCCAGCGCGAAGCAGGTGGGTCAGCCCCAGCATTTT. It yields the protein CASAKQVGQPQHF.

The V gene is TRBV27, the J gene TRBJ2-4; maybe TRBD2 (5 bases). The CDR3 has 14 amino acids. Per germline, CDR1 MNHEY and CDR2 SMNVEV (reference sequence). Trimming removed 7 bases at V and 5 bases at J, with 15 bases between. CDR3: CASMAGSGENIQYF. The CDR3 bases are TGTGCCAGCATGGCCGGCAGCGGTGAAAACATTCAGTACTTC.

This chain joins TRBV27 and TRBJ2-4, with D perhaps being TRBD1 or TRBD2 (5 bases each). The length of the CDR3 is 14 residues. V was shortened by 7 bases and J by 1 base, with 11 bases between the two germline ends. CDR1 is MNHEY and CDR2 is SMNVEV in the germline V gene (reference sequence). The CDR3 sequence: CASTGTGAKNIQYF. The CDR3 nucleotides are TGTGCCAGCACTGGGACGGGTGCCAAAAACATTCAGTACTTC.

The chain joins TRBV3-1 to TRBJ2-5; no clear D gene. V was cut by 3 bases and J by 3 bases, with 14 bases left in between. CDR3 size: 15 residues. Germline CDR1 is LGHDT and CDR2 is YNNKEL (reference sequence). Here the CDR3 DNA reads TGTGCCAGCAGCCAGCCCGGCAGGCTTGAAGAGACCCAGTACTTC. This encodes CASSQPGRLEETQYF.

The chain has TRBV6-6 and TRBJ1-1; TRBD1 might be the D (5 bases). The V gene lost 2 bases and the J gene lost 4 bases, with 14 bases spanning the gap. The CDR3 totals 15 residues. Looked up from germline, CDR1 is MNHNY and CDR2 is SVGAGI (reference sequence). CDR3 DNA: TGTGCCAGCAGTTACCTTCGAGGGGCAGCCACTGAAGCTTTCTTT. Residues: CASSYLRGAATEAFF.

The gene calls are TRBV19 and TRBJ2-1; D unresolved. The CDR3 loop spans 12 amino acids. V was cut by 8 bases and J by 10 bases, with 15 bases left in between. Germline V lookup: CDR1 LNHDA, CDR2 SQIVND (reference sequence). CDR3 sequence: CASAAEAWEQFF. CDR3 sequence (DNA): TGTGCCAGTGCCGCCGAGGCCTGGGAGCAGTTCTTC.

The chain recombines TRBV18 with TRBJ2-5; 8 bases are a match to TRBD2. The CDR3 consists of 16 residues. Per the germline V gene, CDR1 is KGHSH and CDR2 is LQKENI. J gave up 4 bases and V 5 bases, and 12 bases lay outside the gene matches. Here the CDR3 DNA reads TGTGCCAGCTCAGGGGATCAACTAGCGGAGGGAGAGACCCAGTACTTC. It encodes CASSGDQLAEGETQYF. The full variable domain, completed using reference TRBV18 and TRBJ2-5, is NAGVMQNPRHLVRRRGQEARLRCSPMKGHSHVYWYRQLPEEGLKFMVYLQKENIIDESGMPKERFSAEFPKEGPSILRIQQVVRGDSAAYFCASSGDQLAEGETQYFGPGTRLLVL.

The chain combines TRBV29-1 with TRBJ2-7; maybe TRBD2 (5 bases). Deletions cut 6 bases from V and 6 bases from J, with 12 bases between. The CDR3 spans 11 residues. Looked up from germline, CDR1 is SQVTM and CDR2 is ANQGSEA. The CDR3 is CSVDSYGEQYV. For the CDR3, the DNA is TGCAGCGTGGACTCTTATGGCGAGCAGTACGTC.

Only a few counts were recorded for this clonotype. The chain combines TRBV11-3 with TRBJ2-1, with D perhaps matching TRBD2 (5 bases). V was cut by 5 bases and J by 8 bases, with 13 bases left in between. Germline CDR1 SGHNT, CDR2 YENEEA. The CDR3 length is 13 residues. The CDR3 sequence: CASSLPGNDEQFF. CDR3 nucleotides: TGTGCCAGCAGCCTCCCGGGGAACGATGAGCAGTTCTTC.

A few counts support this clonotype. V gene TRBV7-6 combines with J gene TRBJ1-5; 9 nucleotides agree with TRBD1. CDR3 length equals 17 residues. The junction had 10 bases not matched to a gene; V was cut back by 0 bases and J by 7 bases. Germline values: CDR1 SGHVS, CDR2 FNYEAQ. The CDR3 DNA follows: TGTGCCAGCAGCTTAGCGCCTCCGGGACAGGGAGAACAGCCCCAGCATTTT. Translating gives CASSLAPPGQGEQPQHF.

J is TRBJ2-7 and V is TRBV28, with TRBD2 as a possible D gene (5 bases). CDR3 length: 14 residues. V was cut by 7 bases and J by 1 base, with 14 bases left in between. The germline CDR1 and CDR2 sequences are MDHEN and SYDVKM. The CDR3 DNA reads TGTGCCAGCAACGAGCGGAGAGGGTCCTACGAGCAGTACTTC. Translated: CASNERRGSYEQYF.

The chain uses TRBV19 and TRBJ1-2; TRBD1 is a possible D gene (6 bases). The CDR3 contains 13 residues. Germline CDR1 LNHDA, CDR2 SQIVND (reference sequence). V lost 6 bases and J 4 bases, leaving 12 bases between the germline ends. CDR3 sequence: CASRAAGAYGYTF. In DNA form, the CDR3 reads TGTGCCAGTAGAGCGGCAGGGGCCTATGGCTACACCTTC.

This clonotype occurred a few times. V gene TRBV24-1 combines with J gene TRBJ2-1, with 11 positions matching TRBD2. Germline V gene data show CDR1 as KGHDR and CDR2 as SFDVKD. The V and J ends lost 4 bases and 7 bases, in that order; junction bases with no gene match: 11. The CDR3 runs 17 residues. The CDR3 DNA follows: TGTGCCACCAGTGACCGCTACCCTAGCGGGAGGAGGAATGAGCAGTTCTTC. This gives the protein CATSDRYPSGRRNEQFF.

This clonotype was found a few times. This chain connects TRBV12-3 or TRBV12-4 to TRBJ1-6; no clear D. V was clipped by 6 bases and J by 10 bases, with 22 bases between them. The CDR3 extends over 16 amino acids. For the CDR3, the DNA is TGTGCCAGCAGCAAGCACTCGGCCCCAGTAAGCTCACCCCTCCACTTT. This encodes CASSKHSAPVSSPLHF.

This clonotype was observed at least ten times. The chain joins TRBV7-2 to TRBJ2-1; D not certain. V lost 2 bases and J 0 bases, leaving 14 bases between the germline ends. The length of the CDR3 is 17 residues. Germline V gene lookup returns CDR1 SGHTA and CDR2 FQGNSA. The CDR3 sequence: CASSLSLGPSSYNEQFF. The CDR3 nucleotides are TGTGCCAGCAGCTTATCACTGGGTCCCAGCTCCTACAATGAGCAGTTCTTC. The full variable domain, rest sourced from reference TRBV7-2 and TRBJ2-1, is GAGVSQSPSNKVTEKGKDVELRCDPISGHTALYWYRQSLGQGLEFLIYFQGNSAPDKSGLPSDRFSAERTGGSVSTLTIQRTQQEDSAVYLCASSLSLGPSSYNEQFFGPGTRLTVL.

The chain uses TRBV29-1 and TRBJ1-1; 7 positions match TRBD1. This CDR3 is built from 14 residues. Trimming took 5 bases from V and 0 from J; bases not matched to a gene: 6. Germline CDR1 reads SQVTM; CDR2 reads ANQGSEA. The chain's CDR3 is CSVLPTGLNTEAFF. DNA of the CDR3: TGCAGCGTTTTGCCGACAGGGCTGAACACTGAAGCTTTCTTT.

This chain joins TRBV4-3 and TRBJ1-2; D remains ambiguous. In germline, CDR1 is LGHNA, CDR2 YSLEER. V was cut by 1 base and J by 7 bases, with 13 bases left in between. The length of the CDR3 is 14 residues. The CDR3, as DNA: TGCGCCAGCAGCCAAGCGACGGGAATGGGTGGCTACACCTTC. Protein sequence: CASSQATGMGGYTF.

CDR3 in amino acids: CASRAGLYNEQFF. The DNA for the CDR3 is TGTGCCAGCAGGGCGGGACTCTACAATGAGCAGTTCTTC. This chain links TRBV12-3 or TRBV12-4 with TRBJ2-1, with D possibly matching TRBD2 (6 bases). Trimming left V 6 bases short and J 3 bases short, with 9 bases between. This CDR3 contains 13 residues.

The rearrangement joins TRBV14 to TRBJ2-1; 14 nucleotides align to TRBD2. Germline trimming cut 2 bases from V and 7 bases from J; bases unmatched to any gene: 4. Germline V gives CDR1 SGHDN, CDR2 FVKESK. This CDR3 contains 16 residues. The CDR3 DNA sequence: TGTGCCAGCAGCCAATGGGGACTAGCGGGAGTGAATGAGCAGTTCTTC. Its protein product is CASSQWGLAGVNEQFF.

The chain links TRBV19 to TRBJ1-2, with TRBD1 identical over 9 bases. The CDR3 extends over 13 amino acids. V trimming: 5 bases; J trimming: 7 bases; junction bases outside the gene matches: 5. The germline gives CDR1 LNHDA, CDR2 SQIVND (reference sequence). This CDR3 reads CASSATGGTGYTF. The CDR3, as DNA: TGTGCCAGTAGTGCCACAGGGGGCACTGGCTACACCTTC.

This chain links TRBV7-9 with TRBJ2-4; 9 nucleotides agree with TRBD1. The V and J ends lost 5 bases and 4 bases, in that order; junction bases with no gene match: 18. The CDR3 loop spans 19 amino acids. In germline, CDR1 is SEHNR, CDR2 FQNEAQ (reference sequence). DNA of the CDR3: TGTGCCAGCAGCACCGGGACAGGGAGATTATCTTATAGGAAAAACATTCAGTACTTC. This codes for CASSTGTGRLSYRKNIQYF. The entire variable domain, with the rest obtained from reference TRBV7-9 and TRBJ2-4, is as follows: DTGVSQNPRHKITKRGQNVTFRCDPISEHNRLYWYRQTLGQGPEFLTYFQNEAQLEKSRLLSDRFSAERPKGSFSTLEIQRTEQGDSAMYLCASSTGTGRLSYRKNIQYFGAGTRLSVL.

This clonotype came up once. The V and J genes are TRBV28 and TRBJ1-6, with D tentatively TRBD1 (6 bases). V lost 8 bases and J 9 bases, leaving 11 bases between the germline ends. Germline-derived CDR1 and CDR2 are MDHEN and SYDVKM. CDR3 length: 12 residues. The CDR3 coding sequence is TGTGCCAGCTGGGGGGGGGCTTCACCCCTCCACTTT. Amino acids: CASWGGASPLHF.

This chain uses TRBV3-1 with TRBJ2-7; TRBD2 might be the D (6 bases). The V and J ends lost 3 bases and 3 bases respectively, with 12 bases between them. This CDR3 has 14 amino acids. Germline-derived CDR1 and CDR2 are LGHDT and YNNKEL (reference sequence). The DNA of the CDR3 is TGTGCCAGCAGCCAGGACTACCAGTACTACGAGCAGTACTTC. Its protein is CASSQDYQYYEQYF.

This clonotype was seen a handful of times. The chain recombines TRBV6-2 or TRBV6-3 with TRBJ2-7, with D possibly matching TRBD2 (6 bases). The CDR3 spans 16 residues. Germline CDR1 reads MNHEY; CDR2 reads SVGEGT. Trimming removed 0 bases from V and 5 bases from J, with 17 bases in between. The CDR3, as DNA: TGTGCCAGCAGTTACTCGTTTGGACGGACTACCCACGAGCAGTACTTC. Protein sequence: CASSYSFGRTTHEQYF.

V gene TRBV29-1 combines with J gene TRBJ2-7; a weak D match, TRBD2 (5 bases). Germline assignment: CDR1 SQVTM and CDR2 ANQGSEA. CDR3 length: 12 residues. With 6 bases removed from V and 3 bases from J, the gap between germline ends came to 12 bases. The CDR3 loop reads CSVRGRGYEQYF. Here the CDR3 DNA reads TGCAGCGTCCGAGGACGGGGCTACGAGCAGTACTTC.

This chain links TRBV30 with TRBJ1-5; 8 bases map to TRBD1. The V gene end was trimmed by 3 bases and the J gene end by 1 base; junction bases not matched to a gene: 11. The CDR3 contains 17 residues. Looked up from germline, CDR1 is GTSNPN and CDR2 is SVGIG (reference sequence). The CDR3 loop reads CAWSGTAGTGSNQPQHF. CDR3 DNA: TGTGCCTGGAGCGGGACAGCCGGGACAGGCAGCAATCAGCCCCAGCATTTT. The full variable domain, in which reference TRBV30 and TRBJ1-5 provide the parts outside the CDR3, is SQTIHQWPATLVQPVGSPLSLECTVEGTSNPNLYWYRQAAGRGLQLLFYSVGIGQISSEVPQNLSASRPQDRQFILSSKKLLLSDSGFYLCAWSGTAGTGSNQPQHFGDGTRLSIL.

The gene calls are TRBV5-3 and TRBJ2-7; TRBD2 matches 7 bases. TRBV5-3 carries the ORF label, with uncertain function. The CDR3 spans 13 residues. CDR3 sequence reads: CASSLGGVHEQYV. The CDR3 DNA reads TGTGCCAGCAGCTTGGGAGGGGTCCACGAGCAGTACGTC.

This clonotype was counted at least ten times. CDR3 sequence: CASSPSDRYGYTF. Written as DNA, the CDR3 is TGTGCCAGCAGCCCCTCGGACAGATATGGCTACACCTTC. The chain uses TRBV12-3 or TRBV12-4 and TRBJ1-2; D is perhaps TRBD1 (6 bases). The CDR3 spans 13 residues. Trimming removed 6 bases at V and 5 bases at J, with 13 bases between.

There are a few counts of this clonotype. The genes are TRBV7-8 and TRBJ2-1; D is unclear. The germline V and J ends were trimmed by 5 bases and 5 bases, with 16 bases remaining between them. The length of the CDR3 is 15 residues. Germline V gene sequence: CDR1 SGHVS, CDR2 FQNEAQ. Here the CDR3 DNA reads TGTGCCAGCAGCCCTACTATTTCGGACCACAATGAGCAGTTCTTC. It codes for CASSPTISDHNEQFF.

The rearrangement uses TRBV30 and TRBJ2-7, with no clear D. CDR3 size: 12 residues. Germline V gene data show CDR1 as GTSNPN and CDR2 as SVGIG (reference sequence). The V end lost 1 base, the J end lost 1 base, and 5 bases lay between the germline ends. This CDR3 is CAWSGGSYEQYV. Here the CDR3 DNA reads TGTGCCTGGAGTGGCGGATCCTACGAGCAGTACGTC.